The 24 T cell receptor beta chains given below trace back to one sample, sequenced in a study of blood T cell repertoires in COVID-19. Profiling relied on immunoSEQ multiplex PCR, and the TCRdb table lists in-frame clones only, not all of them. Of 100,000 to 120,000 clones detected, just over 75% appear once; the ten largest clones hold more than 3.5%. The sample consisted of peripheral blood. The source of these receptors is an elderly woman with acute or convalescent COVID-19.

J is TRBJ2-7 and V is TRBV14; D is perhaps TRBD1 (6 bases). CDR3 length: 15 amino acids. V was cut by 2 bases and J by 5 bases, with 16 bases left in between. CDR1 is SGHDN, CDR2 FVKESK, per germline. The CDR3 bases are TGTGCCAGCAGCCAAATAGGTCAGGGGACGGACGAGCAGTACTTC. This codes for CASSQIGQGTDEQYF.

The chain carries TRBV4-2 and TRBJ2-1; tentative D call: TRBD1 (5 bases). Germline values: CDR1 LGHNA, CDR2 YNFKEQ. With 0 bases removed from V and 8 bases from J, the gap between germline ends came to 14 bases. The CDR3 has 15 amino acids. Here the CDR3 reads CASSQDLQVFDEQFF. Written as DNA, the CDR3 is TGTGCCAGCAGCCAAGATCTACAGGTTTTCGATGAGCAGTTCTTC.

The CDR3 spells CASSPSGQVFYEQYF. The CDR3 DNA sequence: TGTGCCAGCAGCCCCTCGGGACAGGTTTTCTACGAGCAGTACTTC. The chain carries TRBV4-2 and TRBJ2-7; 8 nucleotides match TRBD1. Germline lookup yields CDR1 LGHNA and CDR2 YNFKEQ. The CDR3 loop spans 15 amino acids. The ends lost 4 bases at V and 3 bases at J; junction bases unmatched: 8.

V is TRBV3-1 (or the pseudogene TRBV3-2) and J is TRBJ1-2; tentative D call: TRBD1 (6 bases). From germline, CDR1 is LGHDT and CDR2 YNNKEL (reference sequence). Trimming removed 3 bases from V and 4 bases from J, with 21 bases in between. CDR3 size: 17 residues. CDR3 residues: CASSQVNNRDISYGYTF. CDR3 nucleotides: TGTGCCAGCAGCCAGGTCAATAATAGGGACATTTCCTATGGCTACACCTTC.

This clone turned up a few times. The V gene is TRBV10-2, the J gene TRBJ1-2; no reliable D call. CDR3 size: 14 residues. Germline V gene data show CDR1 as WSHSY and CDR2 as SAAADI. Trimming removed 2 bases from V and 1 base from J, with 8 bases in between. CDR3 sequence reads: CASSETGDNYGYTF. As DNA, the CDR3 is TGCGCCAGCAGTGAGACTGGAGATAACTATGGCTACACCTTC.

This clone was seen just once. The gene calls are TRBV25-1 and TRBJ2-3; 9 nucleotides align to TRBD1. Trimming cost V 8 bases and J 4 bases; bases outside gene matches: 10. Germline CDR1 and CDR2: MGHDK and SYGVNS. The CDR3 spans 15 residues. This CDR3 reads CASGQIQGAPDTQYF. The DNA for the CDR3 is TGTGCCAGCGGCCAGATACAGGGGGCCCCAGATACGCAGTATTTT.

The chain recombines TRBV5-1 with TRBJ1-1; maybe TRBD1 (5 bases). Germline V gives CDR1 SGHRS, CDR2 YFSETQ. The CDR3 totals 16 residues. With 0 bases removed from V and 4 bases from J, the gap between germline ends came to 16 bases. This CDR3 reads CASSLVGSSQGTEAFF. CDR3 coding DNA: TGCGCCAGCAGCTTGGTTGGCAGCAGCCAGGGCACTGAAGCTTTCTTT. Together with reference TRBV5-1 and TRBJ1-1, the CDR3 gives the full variable domain: KAGVTQTPRYLIKTRGQQVTLSCSPISGHRSVSWYQQTPGQGLQFLFEYFSETQRNKGNFPGRFSGRQFSNSRSEMNVSTLELGDSALYLCASSLVGSSQGTEAFFGQGTRLTVV.

This chain joins TRBV6-5 and TRBJ1-4; TRBD1 agrees at 9 bases. Germline CDR1 MNHEY, CDR2 SVGAGI. The length of the CDR3 is 16 residues. Losses at the gene ends were 3 bases for V and 7 bases for J; bases not matched to a gene: 9. This CDR3 is CASSYTSGTGIEKLFF. CDR3 sequence (DNA): TGTGCCAGCAGTTATACATCCGGGACAGGGATTGAAAAACTGTTTTTT.

The gene calls are TRBV6-5 and TRBJ2-2, with D perhaps TRBD1 (6 bases). V lost 5 bases to trimming and J lost 0 bases, with 10 bases between them. CDR1 and CDR2 (germline): MNHEY, SVGAGI. This CDR3 is 15 amino acids long. Here the CDR3 reads CASSTQGANTGELFF. CDR3 DNA: TGTGCCAGCAGTACACAGGGCGCGAACACCGGGGAGCTGTTTTTT.

This sequence joins TRBV10-3 and TRBJ1-5, with D perhaps matching TRBD1 (6 bases). V lost 11 bases and J lost 6, with 17 bases in between. The CDR3 is made up of 13 amino acids. Germline assignment: CDR1 ENHRY and CDR2 SYGVKD. CDR3 DNA sequence: TGTGCCTCCCTAGGGGGGGCGGGTCAGCCCCAGCATTTT. This translates into CASLGGAGQPQHF.

V gene TRBV19 combines with J gene TRBJ2-5; possibly TRBD2 for D (5 bases). CDR3 length equals 13 residues. V shed 5 bases and J shed 5 bases, with 12 bases lying between them. Germline lookup yields CDR1 LNHDA and CDR2 SQIVND (reference sequence). This CDR3 is CASSGGGRETQYF. DNA of the CDR3: TGTGCCAGTAGTGGCGGCGGGCGGGAGACCCAGTACTTC.

This sequence joins TRBV5-1 and TRBJ2-3; 10 bases line up with TRBD2. The V segment lost 4 bases and the J segment 10 bases; nucleotides outside the gene matches: 21. The CDR3 loop spans 18 amino acids. Germline CDR1 reads SGHRS; CDR2 reads YFSETQ. In DNA form, the CDR3 reads TGCGCCAGCAGCGTCAAAGGGCCGGGACTAGCGATGGACGAGGCGCAGTATTTT. Translated: CASSVKGPGLAMDEAQYF.

This clone was picked up one time. The CDR3, as DNA: TGTGCCGCAAGACAGGGACCCCGCGAGCAGTACTTC. Its translation is CAARQGPREQYF. The chain links TRBV19 to TRBJ2-7; TRBD1 agrees at 7 bases. Per the germline V gene, CDR1 is LNHDA and CDR2 is SQIVND (reference sequence). This CDR3 has 12 amino acids. V was pared by 11 bases and J by 6 bases, with 10 bases of the junction left unmatched.

This clone was seen more than once but under ten times. The V call is TRBV30, the J call TRBJ2-1; D is unclear. In germline, CDR1 is GTSNPN, CDR2 SVGIG (reference sequence). The CDR3 is 12 amino acids. Trimming stripped 4 bases from V and 5 bases from J, with 9 bases between. In DNA form, the CDR3 reads TGTGCCTGGACAAGACAAAACAATGAGCAGTTCTTC. It yields the protein CAWTRQNNEQFF.

The chain links TRBV27 to TRBJ2-1; 13 bases are a match to TRBD2. Germline values: CDR1 MNHEY, CDR2 SMNVEV (reference sequence). V was pared by 8 bases and J by 4 bases, with 14 bases of the junction left unmatched. CDR3 length equals 18 residues. CDR3 protein: CASRLAGGGFGLYNEQFF. The CDR3 bases are TGTGCCAGCCGACTAGCGGGAGGAGGTTTTGGGTTATACAATGAGCAGTTCTTC.

This rearrangement joins TRBV7-9 to TRBJ2-7; 7 nucleotides agree with TRBD1. Germline V gene lookup returns CDR1 SEHNR and CDR2 FQNEAQ (reference sequence). Trimming removed 5 bases from V and 5 bases from J; junction bases left unmatched: 9. This CDR3 is 14 amino acids long. The CDR3 reads CASSLRQGVDEQYF. CDR3 in DNA: TGTGCCAGCAGCCTTAGACAGGGTGTCGACGAGCAGTACTTC.

The chain carries TRBV7-6 and TRBJ2-3; 9 positions agree with TRBD2. This CDR3 has 16 amino acids. Trimming took 5 bases from V and 2 from J; bases not matched to a gene: 8. Germline V gives CDR1 SGHVS, CDR2 FNYEAQ. The CDR3 here is CASSPGAGGNTDTQYF. Written as DNA, the CDR3 is TGTGCCAGCAGCCCCGGGGCGGGGGGGAACACAGATACGCAGTATTTT.

This chain connects TRBV2 to TRBJ1-1, with D perhaps TRBD1 (5 bases). The CDR3 runs 15 residues. V lost 3 bases and J lost 1, with 12 bases in between. Germline CDR1 is SNHLY and CDR2 is FYNNEI. CDR3 loop: CASSDSPTANTEAFF. The CDR3 nucleotides are TGTGCCAGCAGTGATTCCCCGACAGCGAACACTGAAGCTTTCTTT. Full variable domain (rest looked up from reference TRBV2 and TRBJ1-1): EPEVTQTPSHQVTQMGQEVILRCVPISNHLYFYWYRQILGQKVEFLVSFYNNEISEKSEIFDDQFSVERPDGSNFTLKIRSTKLEDSAMYFCASSDSPTANTEAFFGQGTRLTVV.

The gene calls are TRBV6-5 and TRBJ1-5; D gene ambiguous. This CDR3 contains 14 residues. V lost 2 bases to trimming and J lost 4 bases, with 9 bases between them. In germline, CDR1 is MNHEY, CDR2 SVGAGI. CDR3: CASSYAGINQPQHF. Here the CDR3 DNA reads TGTGCCAGCAGTTACGCGGGCATTAATCAGCCCCAGCATTTT.

This clone showed up just a few times. The J gene is TRBJ1-5, the V gene TRBV30; maybe TRBD1 (6 bases). CDR1 and CDR2 from the germline V gene are GTSNPN and SVGIG (reference sequence). V lost 2 bases to trimming and J lost 3 bases, with 14 bases between them. The CDR3 has 15 amino acids. The CDR3 sequence is CAWSTGSGVNQPQHF. CDR3 in DNA: TGTGCCTGGAGTACAGGGTCAGGAGTCAATCAGCCCCAGCATTTT. The entire variable domain, with the rest obtained from reference TRBV30 and TRBJ1-5, is as follows: SQTIHQWPATLVQPVGSPLSLECTVEGTSNPNLYWYRQAAGRGLQLLFYSVGIGQISSEVPQNLSASRPQDRQFILSSKKLLLSDSGFYLCAWSTGSGVNQPQHFGDGTRLSIL.

The V gene is TRBV25-1, the J gene TRBJ2-7, with D maybe TRBD2 (6 bases). The CDR3 extends over 15 amino acids. Trimming cost V 5 bases and J 6 bases, with 20 bases left between them. In germline, CDR1 is MGHDK, CDR2 SYGVNS. CDR3 sequence: CASSSREPTVPEQYF. The CDR3 DNA follows: TGTGCCAGCAGTTCCCGGGAGCCGACAGTCCCCGAGCAGTACTTC.

This sequence joins TRBV10-1 and TRBJ1-2; D not resolved. The V and J ends lost 0 bases and 8 bases respectively, with 10 bases between them. Germline CDR1 reads WNHNN; CDR2 reads SYGVQD (reference sequence). The CDR3 covers 13 residues. CDR3 coding DNA: TGCGCCAGCAGTGAGTCCCGGGGAAGGGGCTACACCTTC. This translates into CASSESRGRGYTF.

This clone was observed a single time. The rearrangement links TRBV18 to TRBJ2-1; tentative D call: TRBD2 (5 bases). Germline V gene lookup returns CDR1 KGHSH and CDR2 LQKENI. The V end was cut by 5 bases, the J end by 9 bases, with 23 bases between. The CDR3 spans 16 residues. The DNA for the CDR3 is TGTGCCAGCTCAGAGTCTGGTCAGCCAAGCGGCGGTGAGCAGTTCTTC. Its protein is CASSESGQPSGGEQFF.

V gene TRBV7-8 combines with J gene TRBJ2-1; a weak D match, TRBD2 (5 bases). Between the trimmed V and J ends, which lost 5 bases and 9 bases, there was a span of 23 bases. This CDR3 has 16 residues. CDR1 and CDR2 from the germline V gene are SGHVS and FQNEAQ. CDR3 sequence: CASSRVTGRIAGEQFF. The CDR3 region has the DNA TGTGCCAGCAGCCGAGTGACGGGAAGGATAGCAGGTGAGCAGTTCTTC.